This entry lists 5 T cell receptor beta chains sequenced from one sample in a study of T cells expressing NK-cell markers. TCRdb processed the 5' RACE reads again and assigns one entry to each CDR3 protein, with no DNA. In total, the table holds almost 450,000 distinct CDR3 sequences. Material for sequencing was blood T cells: a sorted CD56 or NKG2C T cell subset, CD4+ or CD8+ T cells, or bulk PBMC T cells (not recorded which). These receptors originate from a woman aged 18 to 75 in good health.

The chain employs TRBV7-2 and TRBJ1-5; TCRdb's D call of TRBD1 is untestable without DNA. Germline CDR1 and CDR2: SGHTA and FQGNSA. The CDR3 extends over 14 amino acids. CDR3 loop: CASSIGTDNQPQHF.

V gene TRBV7-3 combines with J gene TRBJ2-1; TCRdb's assignment of TRBD2 cannot be checked, as there is no DNA. The CDR3 runs 13 residues. Germline V lookup: CDR1 SGHTA, CDR2 FQGTGA. This CDR3 reads CASSFGTSGSKFF. The variable domain in full, with the rest retrieved from reference TRBV7-3 and TRBJ2-1, is GAGVSQTPSNKVTEKGKYVELRCDPISGHTALYWYRQSLGQGPEFLIYFQGTGAADDSGLPNDRFFAVRPEGSVSTLKIQRTERGDSAVYLCASSFGTSGSKFFGPGTRLTVL.

The chain employs TRBV4-3 and TRBJ1-5. In germline, CDR1 is LGHNA, CDR2 YSLEER. The CDR3 has 13 amino acids. This CDR3 is CASSQALDQPQHF.

The chain is built from TRBV20-1 and TRBJ2-3; as DNA is missing, the TRBD2 call by TCRdb cannot be tested. Germline V gene data show CDR1 as DFQATT and CDR2 as SNEGSKA (reference sequence). CDR3 length: 16 residues. CDR3 protein: CSARSRLVRPTDTQYF.

The chain is built from TRBV5-6 and TRBJ2-7; the D call from TCRdb, TRBD1, cannot be confirmed without DNA. Germline V gene data show CDR1 as SGHDT and CDR2 as YYEEEE. There are 14 residues in the CDR3. CDR3 loop: CASSFGQNTYEQYF. Full variable domain (rest looked up from reference TRBV5-6 and TRBJ2-7): DAGVTQSPTHLIKTRGQQVTLRCSPKSGHDTVSWYQQALGQGPQFIFQYYEEEERQRGNFPDRFSGHQFPNYSSELNVNALLLGDSALYLCASSFGQNTYEQYFGPGTRLTVT.